Listed here are 26 T cell receptor beta chains from one sample, sequenced in a study of T cell responses to AZD1222 COVID-19 vaccine. TCRdb keeps only in-frame clones here, not all; method: immunoSEQ multiplex PCR. The data hold roughly 96,000 clones, with around 89% observed a single time. The material was peripheral blood, obtained 28 days after the second AZD1222 dose. The origin of the receptors is an adult who received the AZD1222 COVID-19 vaccine.

The chain employs TRBV12-5 and TRBJ2-1; D gene uncertain. The CDR3 is 13 residues long. Germline-derived CDR1 and CDR2 are LGHNT and FRNRAP. Between the trimmed V and J ends, which lost 2 bases and 4 bases, there was a span of 6 bases. CDR3 amino acids: CASGLWSYNEQFF. CDR3 sequence (DNA): TGTGCTAGTGGTTTGTGGAGTTACAATGAGCAGTTCTTC. Complete variable domain (other parts from reference TRBV12-5 and TRBJ2-1): DARVTQTPRHKVTEMGQEVTMRCQPILGHNTVFWYRQTMMQGLELLAYFRNRAPLDDSGMPKDRFSAEMPDATLATLKIQPSEPRDSAVYFCASGLWSYNEQFFGPGTRLTVL.

The chain couples TRBV28 to TRBJ1-2; maybe TRBD1 (6 bases). The ends were cut back, 5 bases at V and 14 bases at J, with 21 bases in the middle. The CDR3 contains 13 residues. Germline values: CDR1 MDHEN, CDR2 SYDVKM. The CDR3 sequence is CASSPRQAYRGTF. Here the CDR3 DNA reads TGTGCCAGCAGTCCAAGACAGGCTTACCGTGGGACCTTC.

This chain joins TRBV2 and TRBJ1-1; the D is unclear. Germline V gives CDR1 SNHLY, CDR2 FYNNEI. The CDR3 totals 13 residues. Trimming shortened V by 1 base and J by 0 bases, and 3 bases separated the two germline ends. The CDR3 DNA is TGTGCCAGCAGTGAAGAACTGAACACTGAAGCTTTCTTT. It encodes CASSEELNTEAFF.

The chain combines TRBV28 with TRBJ2-5; TRBD2 is a possible D gene (6 bases). CDR3 size: 15 residues. CDR1 is MDHEN, CDR2 SYDVKM, per germline. V was cut by 3 bases and J by 3 bases, with 14 bases left in between. CDR3 nucleotide sequence: TGTGCCAGCAGTTTGGCTCGCGGGAACGAAGAGACCCAGTACTTC. Translating gives CASSLARGNEETQYF.

As regards this clone: Other DNA sequences from this sample encode an identical CDR3 as well. The chain recombines TRBV30 with TRBJ1-1; D gene uncertain. The V end was cut by 4 bases, the J end by 0 bases, with 3 bases between. The germline gives CDR1 GTSNPN, CDR2 SVGIG (reference sequence). The length of the CDR3 is 11 residues. CDR3 nucleotides: TGTGCCTGGATCTTGAACACTGAAGCTTTCTTT. Amino acid sequence: CAWILNTEAFF.

The chain carries TRBV6-1 and TRBJ2-4; 8 positions match TRBD1. V was pared by 1 base and J by 0 bases, with 11 bases of the junction left unmatched. The V gene's germline CDR1 is MNHNS and CDR2 SASEGT. The CDR3 consists of 19 residues. The CDR3 nucleotides read TGTGCCAGCAGTGAAGGGTCAGGGGGCGTGGCGATAGCCAAAAACATTCAGTACTTC. As protein: CASSEGSGGVAIAKNIQYF.

V gene TRBV5-1 combines with J gene TRBJ1-4, with 7 bases lining up with TRBD1. CDR1 is SGHRS and CDR2 is YFSETQ in the germline V gene. CDR3 length: 14 amino acids. The junction had 5 bases not matched to a gene; V was cut back by 4 bases and J by 5 bases. The CDR3 DNA reads as TGCGCCAGCAGCCCGACAGGGAGGAATGAAAAACTGTTTTTT. Amino acids: CASSPTGRNEKLFF.

V usage is TRBV5-4 and J usage is TRBJ1-2; D not resolved. V shed 2 bases and J shed 2 bases, with 10 bases lying between them. The germline V gene encodes CDR1 SGHNT and CDR2 YYREEE (reference sequence). The CDR3 contains 14 residues. As DNA, the CDR3 is TGTGCCAGCAGCTTTGGAACAGCCAACTATGGCTACACCTTC. Translating it yields CASSFGTANYGYTF.

The chain has TRBV6-2 or TRBV6-3 and TRBJ1-2; the D gene is possibly TRBD1 (5 bases). This CDR3 is 13 amino acids long. Germline V gives CDR1 MNHEY, CDR2 SVGEGT. Trimming left V 2 bases short and J 8 bases short, with 12 bases between. The CDR3 sequence: CASSYDWGRGYTF. The CDR3 nucleotides are TGTGCCAGCAGTTACGATTGGGGGAGAGGCTACACCTTC.

This chain uses TRBV7-9 with TRBJ2-7, with TRBD2 as a possible D gene (5 bases). Germline V CDR1 and CDR2: SEHNR, FQNEAQ (reference sequence). This CDR3 spans 12 amino acids. Trimming left V 8 bases short and J 6 bases short, with 14 bases between. The CDR3 region is CASGIRGSEQYF. The DNA for the CDR3 is TGTGCCAGCGGAATACGGGGAAGCGAGCAGTACTTC.

The chain uses TRBV24-1 and TRBJ2-5, with 8 bases lining up with TRBD1. The CDR3 covers 14 residues. Trimming took 6 bases from V and 5 from J; bases not matched to a gene: 7. Germline-derived CDR1 and CDR2 are KGHDR and SFDVKD. CDR3 nucleotides: TGTGCCACCAGTCCCCACGACAGGGGTGAGACCCAGTACTTC. Translation: CATSPHDRGETQYF.

The chain employs TRBV28 and TRBJ1-5, with TRBD1 matching 9 bases. With 2 bases clipped from V and 1 base from J, the junction kept 3 bases outside the gene matches. The CDR3 contains 16 residues. The germline V gene has CDR1 MDHEN and CDR2 SYDVKM. Here the CDR3 reads CASSLTGGLSNQPQHF. The CDR3 nucleotides read TGTGCCAGCAGTTTAACAGGGGGCCTGAGCAATCAGCCCCAGCATTTT.

The chain combines TRBV6-5 with TRBJ1-1; a weak D match, TRBD1 (6 bases). The germline gives CDR1 MNHEY, CDR2 SVGAGI. V dropped 4 bases and J dropped 6 bases, with 12 bases sitting between them. CDR3 length: 13 residues. CDR3 nucleotide sequence: TGTGCCAGCAGTTCAGGGGTGCGGCCTGAAGCTTTCTTT. This sequence encodes CASSSGVRPEAFF.

The chain is built from TRBV5-6 and TRBJ2-1, with D possibly matching TRBD1 (6 bases). The CDR3 has 14 amino acids. Trimming took off 2 bases at V and 1 base at J, with 7 bases between the two ends. The V gene's germline CDR1 is SGHDT and CDR2 YYEEEE. In nucleotides, the CDR3 is TGTGCCAGCAGCTTACAGGGTTCCTACAATGAGCAGTTCTTC. Translating it yields CASSLQGSYNEQFF.

CDR3 region: CASSLAPAGNTEAFF. The CDR3 region has the DNA TGCGCCAGCAGCTTGGCCCCGGCAGGGAACACTGAAGCTTTCTTT. This sequence joins TRBV5-1 and TRBJ1-1, with D unclear. V shed 0 bases and J shed 1 base, with 10 bases lying between them. The CDR3 spans 15 residues. Germline V CDR1 and CDR2: SGHRS, YFSETQ.

The CDR3 spells CSTRDSYNMNTEAFF. DNA of the CDR3: TGCAGCACTAGGGACAGCTATAACATGAACACTGAAGCTTTCTTT. The chain couples TRBV29-1 to TRBJ1-1; 7 bases line up with TRBD1. CDR1 and CDR2 (germline): SQVTM, ANQGSEA. This CDR3 has 15 residues. V gave up 8 bases and J gave up 0 bases; unmatched junction bases: 12.

The V and J genes are TRBV15 and TRBJ2-3; D gene ambiguous. The length of the CDR3 is 15 residues. V was clipped by 2 bases and J by 0 bases, with 9 bases between them. From germline, CDR1 is LNHNV and CDR2 YYDKDF (reference sequence). Written as DNA, the CDR3 is TGTGCCACCAGCAGACCAGCCTCTAGCACAGATACGCAGTATTTT. Translating gives CATSRPASSTDTQYF.

The rearrangement uses TRBV7-3 and TRBJ2-2; no clear D gene. The germline CDR1 and CDR2 sequences are SGHTA and FQGTGA. Trimming shortened V by 3 bases and J by 5 bases, and 7 bases separated the two germline ends. The CDR3 totals 13 residues. CDR3 nucleotide sequence: TGTGCCAGCAGCTTGAGTAATACCGGGGAGCTGTTTTTT. Translating it yields CASSLSNTGELFF.

CDR3 coding DNA: TGTGCCAGCAGTTTTCCCCAAGCGGATACGCAGTATTTT. Its protein is CASSFPQADTQYF. The chain is built from TRBV27 and TRBJ2-3; D not certain. Germline V gene lookup returns CDR1 MNHEY and CDR2 SMNVEV (reference sequence). The CDR3 consists of 13 residues. The ends were cut back, 3 bases at V and 6 bases at J, with 10 bases in the middle.

The rearrangement uses TRBV29-1 and TRBJ1-1, with D uncertain. Germline V gene sequence: CDR1 SQVTM, CDR2 ANQGSEA. CDR3 size: 12 residues. V lost 6 bases and J lost 0, with 8 bases in between. Written as DNA, the CDR3 is TGCAGCGTGCAGGCCATGAACACTGAAGCTTTCTTT. Translation gives CSVQAMNTEAFF.

In its sample, this clone was seen a few times. The rearrangement uses TRBV28 and TRBJ2-3; tentatively, D is TRBD2 (6 bases). Germline V CDR1 and CDR2: MDHEN, SYDVKM. V lost 6 bases and J lost 1, with 14 bases in between. The CDR3 contains 15 residues. The chain's CDR3 is CASSNRGSGTDTQYF. The CDR3 DNA reads TGTGCCAGCAGCAATCGGGGGAGCGGCACAGATACGCAGTATTTT.

V is TRBV6-5 and J is TRBJ2-7; 7 nucleotides match TRBD1. Looked up from germline, CDR1 is MNHEY and CDR2 is SVGAGI. The length of the CDR3 is 11 residues. The junction had 4 bases not matched to a gene; V was cut back by 10 bases and J by 4 bases. CDR3 DNA: TGTGCCACCGCGGACAGGTACGAGCAGTACTTC. This encodes CATADRYEQYF.

The chain carries TRBV7-8 and TRBJ2-1; 9 nucleotides align to TRBD1. V was pared by 8 bases and J by 0 bases, with 5 bases of the junction left unmatched. The CDR3 covers 15 residues. Germline V gene lookup returns CDR1 SGHVS and CDR2 FQNEAQ. CDR3 sequence (DNA): TGTGCCAGCCTGGAGACAGGGGGCTCCTACAATGAGCAGTTCTTC. This gives the protein CASLETGGSYNEQFF.

The chain is built from TRBV7-9 and TRBJ2-7; 9 bases align to TRBD1. Germline values: CDR1 SEHNR, CDR2 FQNEAQ (reference sequence). The CDR3 sequence is 19 residues long. Losses at the gene ends were 6 bases for V and 6 bases for J; bases not matched to a gene: 24. The CDR3 bases are TGTGCCAGCAGTTTTAATCCCGGCCGGGGTGGGACAGGGCTAATCGAGCAGTACTTC. This sequence encodes CASSFNPGRGGTGLIEQYF. Full variable domain (remainder filled in from reference TRBV7-9 and TRBJ2-7): DTGVSQNPRHKITKRGQNVTFRCDPISEHNRLYWYRQTLGQGPEFLTYFQNEAQLEKSRLLSDRFSAERPKGSFSTLEIQRTEQGDSAMYLCASSFNPGRGGTGLIEQYFGPGTRLTVT.

The V gene is TRBV2, the J gene TRBJ1-5, with 8 bases identical to TRBD1. The CDR3 contains 14 residues. The V segment lost 10 bases and the J segment 4 bases; nucleotides outside the gene matches: 9. Germline CDR1 and CDR2: SNHLY and FYNNEI. The CDR3 loop is CATMGTGPNQPQHF. The CDR3 region has the DNA TGTGCCACAATGGGGACAGGCCCTAATCAGCCCCAGCATTTT.

The rearrangement links TRBV7-9 to TRBJ1-5; D gene ambiguous. Trimming removed 0 bases from V and 3 bases from J, with 0 bases in between. The germline gives CDR1 SEHNR, CDR2 FQNEAQ (reference sequence). The CDR3 has 12 amino acids. CDR3 coding DNA: TGTGCCAGCAGCTTAGCCAATCAGCCCCAGCATTTT. Encoded protein: CASSLANQPQHF.